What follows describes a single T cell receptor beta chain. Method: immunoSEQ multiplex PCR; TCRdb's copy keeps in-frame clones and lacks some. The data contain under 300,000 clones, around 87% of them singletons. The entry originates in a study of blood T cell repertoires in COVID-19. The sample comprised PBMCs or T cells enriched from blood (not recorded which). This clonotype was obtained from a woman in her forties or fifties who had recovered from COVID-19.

As DNA, the CDR3 is TGTGCCAGCAGTTACGGCGGCTTCAGCACAGATACGCAGTATTTT. Translating gives CASSYGGFSTDTQYF. The chain carries TRBV6-5 and TRBJ2-3; D gene uncertain. This CDR3 comprises 15 residues. The germline gives CDR1 MNHEY, CDR2 SVGAGI. Trimming stripped 2 bases from V and 0 bases from J, with 9 bases between.